This T cell receptor beta chain was documented in a study of CD8 T cells in ankylosing spondylitis. Trimming took off 3 bases at V and 11 bases at J, with 11 bases between the two ends. The CDR3 spans 12 residues. Germline CDR1 and CDR2: SEHNR and FQNEAQ (reference sequence). TCRdb fed the 5' RACE reads into MiXCR, producing one record per CDR3 protein. This table has 300,000 to 400,000 distinct CDR3 sequences, roughly 11% appearing once. The source of this sequence is a female donor with ankylosing spondylitis or in good health (not recorded which). Sequenced material: blood, either unsorted or a sorted T cell fraction (not recorded which). The chain recombines TRBV7-9 with TRBJ2-1; D uncertain. The CDR3 sequence is CASSFPNLQQFF. Here the CDR3 DNA reads TGTGCCAGCAGCTTCCCCAACCTCCAGCAGTTCTTC.